This TCR beta chain was recorded in a study of T cells in Graves' hyperthyroidism and ophthalmopathy. Whole-study results and caveats: The model forecast ophthalmopathy, anticipating it by a median around 6.5 months before onset.

CDR3 length: 15 amino acids. Germline CDR1 and CDR2: MDHEN and SYDVKM. The ends were cut back, 6 bases at V and 7 bases at J, with 16 bases in the middle. This clonotype was detected ten times or more. What it binds is unknown. RNA transcripts yielded amplified TCR beta CDR3 regions. HTBI primers were employed in a first-round RT-PCR of the TCR CDR3. MiXCR was run by TCRdb on the multiplex PCR reads, yielding one entry per CDR3 protein. The sample lists under 400,000 distinct CDR3 sequences, about 15% occurring once. Patients aged 18 to 65 with hyperthyroidism were newly diagnosed, with duration under 2 months. PBMCs were obtained from about 9.9 ml fresh peripheral blood.

The chain couples TRBV28 to TRBJ1-6; tentatively, D is TRBD1 (6 bases). Sequenced input: blood. The source is a woman aged 18-29 years with Graves' hyperthyroidism that later progressed to Graves' ophthalmopathy. The CDR3 here is CASRARDKTNSPLHF. As DNA, the CDR3 is TGTGCCAGCAGGGCCCGGGACAAGACCAATTCACCCCTCCACTTT.